This TCR beta chain emerged from a study of siplizumab effects on memory and regulatory T cells (dated by TCRdb to about 2019). Regarding the research as a whole: The effect of the anti-CD2 antibody siplizumab on alloreactive T-cell subsets was examined in allogeneic mixed lymphocyte reactions constructed from human PBMCs.

Note on this clone: This clone's antigen is unknown. Qualities for individual bases were not recorded, and no much larger clone is one base off.

What the study reported, not specific to this receptor: The cumulative frequency of alloreactive sequences that could be traced back to unstimulated CD4+ memory T cells was significantly reduced by siplizumab. Roughly 75-97% of proliferating CD4+ or CD8+ clones could not be assigned a naive or memory phenotype. Unstimulated naive T cells appeared to be more diverse than memory T cells, and naive cells seemed to make a substantial contribution to the alloresponse. No functional confirmation was obtained for the suppressive function of proliferating Tregs from siplizumab cultures. Sequences below about 10^-5 frequency were poorly captured, so only a minor fraction of alloreactive clones could be mapped to unstimulated subsets. Among mappable alloreactive CD4+ clones, the Treg-derived fraction averaged nearly 70% with siplizumab versus about 27% in control reactions.

V and J lose 6 bases and 4 bases, and a span of 10 bases separates them. CDR1 SQVTM and CDR2 ANQGSEA were looked up in the germline V gene. Including the terminal cysteine and phenylalanine, the CDR3 comprises 12 residues. Left in the record is the CDR3 DNA by itself, 36 bases read in frame from the first base. Library construction relied on the immunoSEQ multiplex PCR assay. Around 94,000 TCR templates per sample were assayed on the deep sequencing platform. Genomic DNA extracted from sorted T cells was used for TCRbeta CDR3 sequencing. The study's own analysis went as follows. Clonal analysis of TCRbeta CDR3 data was done in the R programming language. Alloreactive CD4+ and CD8+ clones were defined by comparing unstimulated samples with post-reaction CFSE-low samples. Regulatory or non-regulatory origin of alloreactive CD4+ clones was assigned by matching sequences to the sorted unstimulated Treg and non-Treg repertoires. TCRdb mirrors the immuneACCESS table, restricted to in-frame sequences. Some clones are absent from its copies; in checked studies, under half trace to an unresolved V gene, and the reason for the others is unknown. From that table come the V and J calls and clone size; the DNA was used to work out D and trimming. This sample lists about 80,000 clones; around 93% were detected once. About 18% of the sample goes to the ten largest clones.

Sorted unstimulated T cells and proliferating T cells recovered from mixed lymphocyte reactions underwent TCRbeta CDR3 sequencing. Fresh whole blood from nine to eleven HLA-typed healthy donors was used to isolate PBMCs. The chain is assembled from TRBV29-1 and TRBJ1-3, and perhaps TRBD1 as D gene, on 5 matching bases. The clonotype comes from a human donor in good health. Sequencing was performed on CD8+ T cells sorted from blood. The DNA is TGCAGCGTCCGGACACGAGGAAACACCATATATTTT. The resulting protein is CSVRTRGNTIYF.